This T cell receptor (beta chain) was sequenced during a study of T cell responses to AZD1222 COVID-19 vaccine. Points from the study as a whole: Spike-specific TCR depth and breadth grew after two AZD1222 doses. Repertoire sampling was restricted to post-peak T cell response timepoints.

Sequencing was performed with immunoSEQ multiplex PCR; in TCRdb, only in-frame clones are kept and a portion is missing. The sample lists around 140,000 clones; around nine tenths were seen once. The CDR3 contains 15 residues. The V end was cut by 2 bases, the J end by 1 base, with 11 bases between. The germline CDR1 and CDR2 sequences are KGHSY and FQNENV. Of note for this clone: What it binds is not known.

This sample comprised peripheral blood, obtained on day 0 of AZD1222 vaccination. This chain connects TRBV16 to TRBJ1-1; TRBD1 might be the D (6 bases). The TCR sequence derives from an adult in good health. The CDR3 spells CASSQARTANTEAFF. DNA of the CDR3: TGTGCCAGCAGCCAAGCCCGGACAGCGAACACTGAAGCTTTCTTT.